The rows below give T cell receptor beta chains drawn from one sample of a study of identical twins. Each CDR3 protein is one row after TCRdb ran MiXCR on the 5' RACE reads. This table holds around 480,000 distinct CDR3 sequences, about 13% found once. Separately, the same data were catalogued under a study of yellow fever vaccine responses in identical twins.

Sequencing was done on a sample of CD4+ T cells sorted from blood. Receptors originate from a woman aged 18-29 years in good health. Both conserved end residues are part of each CDR3. The D gene is left open where the match is weak. Size tells how often a clone was seen (once, few, many) or the class of an expanded clone, and some rows leave it out.

>few|TRBD2|TRBV4-2|TRBJ2-3
CASSGLAESTDTQYF
TGTGCCAGCAGCGGCCTAGCGGAAAGCACAGATACGCAGTATTTT
>many|-|TRBV7-2|TRBJ2-3
CASSLEGGRDTQYF
TGTGCCAGCAGCTTAGAGGGGGGGAGAGATACGCAGTATTTT
>-|-|TRBV6-2/TRBV6-3|TRBJ1-2
CASSYSRDYGYTF
TGTGCCAGCAGTTATAGTCGGGACTATGGCTACACCTTC
>few|-|TRBV20-1|TRBJ2-1
CSARGWGPSSYNEQFF
TGCAGTGCTAGAGGCTGGGGGCCGAGCTCCTACAATGAGCAGTTCTTC
>few|TRBD2|TRBV6-5|TRBJ2-2
CASSYSGRADTGELFF
TGTGCCAGCAGTTACTCGGGGAGGGCAGACACCGGGGAGCTGTTTTTT
>few|TRBD1|TRBV4-1|TRBJ2-5
CASSQDLWGRGLIGETQYF
TGCGCCAGCAGCCAAGATCTTTGGGGCAGGGGGTTGATTGGGGAGACCCAGTACTTC
>few|-|TRBV6-5|TRBJ1-1
CASSYHEGNTEAFF
TGTGCCAGCAGTTACCACGAAGGGAACACTGAAGCTTTCTTT
>-|-|TRBV3-1|TRBJ1-1
CASSSTRPWLEAFF
TGTGCCAGCAGCTCCACACGACCCTGGCTTGAAGCTTTCTTT
>few|TRBD2|TRBV28|TRBJ2-3
CASASGGLIAGAPDTQYF
TGTGCCAGCGCCAGCGGGGGGTTGATAGCGGGAGCCCCAGATACGCAGTATTTT
>few|-|TRBV27|TRBJ1-3
CASSSFGLSGNTIYF
TGTGCCAGCAGTTCATTTGGACTATCCGGAAACACCATATATTTT
>-|-|TRBV6-5|TRBJ2-1
CASSYSFMSSYNEQFF
TGTGCCAGCAGTTACTCGTTCATGAGCTCCTACAATGAGCAGTTCTTC
>few|TRBD1|TRBV10-3|TRBJ2-3
CAIRAGTGGDTQYF
TGTGCCATCAGAGCCGGGACAGGGGGGGATACGCAGTATTTT
>few|-|TRBV20-1|TRBJ2-3
CSARSLLEDTQYF
TGCAGTGCTAGAAGCCTCCTGGAAGATACGCAGTATTTT
>few|TRBD2|TRBV29-1|TRBJ2-3
CGAGGPSGTQYF
TGCGGGGCGGGAGGGCCTAGTGGCACGCAGTATTTT
>-|-|TRBV5-1|TRBJ2-7
CASSRSREAYEQYF
TGCGCCAGCAGCCGCTCGCGAGAAGCCTACGAGCAGTACTTC
>few|-|TRBV20-1|TRBJ2-4
CSAFRETKNIQYF
TGCAGTGCTTTTAGGGAAACCAAAAACATTCAGTACTTC
>few|-|TRBV9|TRBJ2-7
CASSVEGGPYEQYF
TGTGCCAGCAGCGTAGAGGGGGGCCCCTACGAGCAGTACTTC
>-|-|TRBV27|TRBJ1-6
CASSLQGNGSPLHF
TGTGCCAGCAGCTTACAGGGTAATGGTTCACCCCTCCACTTT
>many|-|TRBV29-1|TRBJ2-1
CSASKNEQFF
TGCAGCGCTTCTAAAAATGAGCAGTTCTTC
>many|-|TRBV9|TRBJ2-7
CASSAGGPPSYEQYF
TGTGCCAGCAGCGCAGGGGGGCCCCCCTCCTACGAGCAGTACTTC
>-|-|TRBV10-2|TRBJ2-7
CASSEFGGYEQYF
TGCGCCAGCAGTGAGTTTGGAGGGTACGAGCAGTACTTC
>many|-|TRBV29-1|TRBJ2-6
CSVDMAGANVLTF
TGCAGCGTTGACATGGCTGGGGCCAACGTCCTGACTTTC
>few|-|TRBV3-1|TRBJ2-7
CASSQVSGPTYEQYF
TGTGCCAGCAGCCAAGTATCGGGACCAACCTACGAGCAGTACTTC
>-|-|TRBV6-1|TRBJ2-1
CASSENRDNEQFF
TGTGCCAGCAGTGAAAACAGGGACAATGAGCAGTTCTTC
>-|-|TRBV12-3/TRBV12-4|TRBJ2-5
CASSPSLQGGAAQYF
TGTGCCAGCAGTCCGAGCCTGCAGGGAGGTGCGGCCCAGTACTTC
>few|TRBD1|TRBV4-3|TRBJ2-3
CASSQEGNRGGADTQYF
TGCGCCAGCAGCCAAGAAGGTAACAGGGGCGGAGCAGATACGCAGTATTTT
>-|-|TRBV20-1|TRBJ2-1
CSASLLDNEQFF
TGCAGTGCTTCACTACTGGACAATGAGCAGTTCTTC
>many|-|TRBV5-1|TRBJ1-4
CASSQRSGIREKLFF
TGCGCCAGCAGCCAACGTTCTGGGATTCGGGAAAAACTGTTTTTT
>-|TRBD2|TRBV12-3/TRBV12-4|TRBJ2-2
CASSSSGGTNTGELFF
TGTGCCAGCAGTTCGAGCGGGGGGACAAACACCGGGGAGCTGTTTTTT
>-|TRBD1|TRBV6-5|TRBJ2-7
CASSLTPGQLSYEQYF
TGTGCCAGCAGTTTAACTCCGGGACAGCTTTCCTACGAGCAGTACTTC
>-|TRBD2|TRBV12-3/TRBV12-4|TRBJ2-7
CASSFLAGNEQYF
TGTGCCAGCAGTTTTTTAGCGGGAAACGAGCAGTACTTC
>few|-|TRBV12-5|TRBJ2-1
CASGSTSGEGDEQFF
TGTGCTAGTGGTTCTACCTCAGGGGAAGGCGATGAGCAGTTCTTC
>-|TRBD2|TRBV28|TRBJ2-3
CASRGVDTQYF
TGTGCCAGCCGGGGGGTGGATACGCAGTATTTT
>few|-|TRBV5-1|TRBJ1-2
CASRPSEPNYGYTF
TGCGCCAGCAGACCCAGTGAACCTAACTATGGCTACACCTTC
>-|-|TRBV12-3/TRBV12-4|TRBJ2-1
CASRGGHEQFF
TGTGCCAGCCGTGGGGGACATGAGCAGTTCTTC
>-|TRBD2|TRBV6-1|TRBJ2-7
CASRTGPPGGEQYF
TGTGCCAGCAGAACGGGCCCCCCCGGGGGGGAGCAGTACTTC
>-|-|TRBV10-3|TRBJ2-2
CATRGSGELFF
TGTGCCACCAGGGGTTCCGGGGAGCTGTTTTTT
>few|TRBD1|TRBV7-3|TRBJ1-5
CASSVSGGEQPQHF
TGTGCCAGCAGCGTATCAGGGGGCGAGCAGCCCCAGCATTTT
>-|-|TRBV5-6|TRBJ1-2
CASSLYRVWGYYGYTF
TGTGCCAGCAGCTTGTATCGGGTCTGGGGCTACTATGGCTACACCTTC
>many|TRBD1|TRBV29-1|TRBJ2-3
CSVGQGQDTQYF
TGCAGCGTTGGACAGGGTCAAGATACGCAGTATTTT
>few|TRBD1|TRBV28|TRBJ2-7
CASSISGTGLHEQYF
TGTGCCAGCAGTATCTCCGGGACAGGTCTCCACGAGCAGTACTTC
>many|TRBD2|TRBV29-1|TRBJ2-1
CSVELLAGAGPYNEQFF
TGCAGCGTTGAGCTACTAGCGGGAGCGGGCCCTTACAATGAGCAGTTCTTC
>-|-|TRBV30|TRBJ2-1
CAWSSINEQFF
TGTGCCTGGAGTTCGATCAATGAGCAGTTCTTC
>many|TRBD1|TRBV10-3|TRBJ2-1
CAIRTGGDHQFF
TGTGCCATCAGGACAGGGGGCGACCATCAGTTCTTC
>few|-|TRBV7-2|TRBJ2-7
CASSRPWAEQYF
TGTGCCAGCAGCCGGCCCTGGGCCGAGCAGTACTTC
>few|-|TRBV24-1|TRBJ1-5
CATSDARGEQPQHF
TGTGCCACCAGTGACGCCAGGGGTGAGCAGCCCCAGCATTTT
>many|-|TRBV6-2/TRBV6-3|TRBJ2-1
CASSSAISYNEQFF
TGTGCCAGCAGTTCGGCGATAAGCTACAATGAGCAGTTCTTC
>once|-|TRBV20-1|TRBJ2-7
CSALHLKTTGTPYEQYF
TGCAGTGCTCTTCACCTCAAAACAACCGGGACACCATACGAGCAGTACTTC
>few|-|TRBV5-1|TRBJ2-7
CASSLVRGPSYEQYF
TGCGCCAGCAGCTTGGTACGGGGGCCCTCCTACGAGCAGTACTTC
>once|TRBD2|TRBV9|TRBJ2-5
CASSVHGRERAQETQYF
TGTGCCAGCAGCGTACATGGGCGGGAGCGGGCCCAAGAGACCCAGTACTTC
>few|TRBD1|TRBV5-1|TRBJ1-1
CASSSGQGDTEAFF
TGCGCCAGCAGCTCGGGACAGGGGGACACTGAAGCTTTCTTT